This entry describes one TCR beta chain. Its matching antigen is unknown. The sequencing template was cDNA reverse transcribed from extracted RNA. The table came from immunoSEQ multiplex PCR; TCRdb's copy has only in-frame clones and leaves some out. The repertoire includes roughly 99,000 clones, roughly 84% of them detected once, and less than 30% sits in the top ten. This specimen comes from a study of CD8+ T cells in alopecia areata. Study details: For the treated group, dosing was oral tofacitinib at 5 to 10 mg twice daily.

The treatment is: oral pan-JAK inhibitor, 5-10 mg twice daily. The germline V gene encodes CDR1 MNHNS and CDR2 SASEGT. V gave up 7 bases and J gave up 7 bases, with 11 bases separating them. CDR3 size: 11 residues. General study findings and limits: Whether baseline CD8+ expansion is linked to response remains uncertain, given a single nonresponder. Clonality was higher in lesional than normal scalp, especially in alopecia totalis/universalis. Scalp clonality and expanded CD8+ clones among the top 100 fell significantly with tofacitinib.

The starting material was CD8+ T cells sorted from blood, obtained at week 24, from a patient treated with tofacitinib. The TCR comes from a human donor with alopecia areata. V gene TRBV6-1 combines with J gene TRBJ2-7; D not certain. CDR3 in amino acids: CASKGLWEQYF. CDR3 nucleotide sequence: TGTGCCAGCAAAGGTTTGTGGGAGCAGTACTTC.